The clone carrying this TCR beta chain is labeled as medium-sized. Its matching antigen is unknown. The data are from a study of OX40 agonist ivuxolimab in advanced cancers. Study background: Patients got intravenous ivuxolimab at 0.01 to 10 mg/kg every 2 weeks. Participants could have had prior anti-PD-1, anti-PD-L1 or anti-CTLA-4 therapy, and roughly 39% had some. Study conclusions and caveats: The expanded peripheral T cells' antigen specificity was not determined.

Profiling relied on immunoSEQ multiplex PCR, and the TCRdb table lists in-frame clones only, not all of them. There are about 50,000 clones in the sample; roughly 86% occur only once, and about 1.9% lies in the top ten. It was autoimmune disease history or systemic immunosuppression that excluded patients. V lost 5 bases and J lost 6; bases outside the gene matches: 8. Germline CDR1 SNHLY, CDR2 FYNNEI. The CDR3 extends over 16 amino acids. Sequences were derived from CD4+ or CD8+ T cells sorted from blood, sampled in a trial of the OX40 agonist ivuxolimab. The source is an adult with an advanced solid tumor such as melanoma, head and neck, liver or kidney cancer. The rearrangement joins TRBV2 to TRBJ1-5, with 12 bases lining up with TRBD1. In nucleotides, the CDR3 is TGTGCCAGCAGTAACAGGGGACAGGGGGCGGGTCAGCCCCAGCATTTT. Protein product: CASSNRGQGAGQPQHF.